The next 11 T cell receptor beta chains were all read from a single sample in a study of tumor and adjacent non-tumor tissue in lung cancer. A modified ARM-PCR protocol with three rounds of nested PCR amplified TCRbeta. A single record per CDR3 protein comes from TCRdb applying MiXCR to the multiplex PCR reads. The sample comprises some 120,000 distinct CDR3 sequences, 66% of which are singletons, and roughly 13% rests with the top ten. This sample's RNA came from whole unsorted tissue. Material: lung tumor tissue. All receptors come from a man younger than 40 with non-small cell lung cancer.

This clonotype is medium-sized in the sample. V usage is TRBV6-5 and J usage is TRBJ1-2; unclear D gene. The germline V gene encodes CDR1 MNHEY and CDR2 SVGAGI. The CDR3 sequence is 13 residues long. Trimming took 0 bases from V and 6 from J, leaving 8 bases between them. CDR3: CASSYSGIHGYTF. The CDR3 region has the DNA TGTGCCAGCAGTTACTCAGGGATTCATGGCTACACCTTC.

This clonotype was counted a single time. The CDR3 DNA reads TGCAGTGCGCGAAGGCAGGGTGACTACGAGCAGTACTTC. Translating it yields CSARRQGDYEQYF. The rearrangement uses TRBV20-1 and TRBJ2-7; perhaps TRBD1 as D (5 bases). Germline V lookup: CDR1 DFQATT, CDR2 SNEGSKA (reference sequence). The CDR3 covers 13 residues. V was trimmed by 6 bases and J by 3 bases, leaving 15 bases between them.

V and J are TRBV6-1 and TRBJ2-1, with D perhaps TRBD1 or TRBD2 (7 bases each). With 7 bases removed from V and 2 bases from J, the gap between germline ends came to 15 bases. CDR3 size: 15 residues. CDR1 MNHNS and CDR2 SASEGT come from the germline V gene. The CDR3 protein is CASTRDSGTYNEQFF. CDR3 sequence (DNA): TGTGCCAGCACCCGGGACAGCGGGACCTACAATGAGCAGTTCTTC.

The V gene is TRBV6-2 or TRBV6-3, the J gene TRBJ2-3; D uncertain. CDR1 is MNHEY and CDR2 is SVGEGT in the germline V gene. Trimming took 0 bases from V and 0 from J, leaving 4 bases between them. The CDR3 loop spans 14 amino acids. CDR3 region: CASSYSSSTDTQYF. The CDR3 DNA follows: TGTGCCAGCAGTTACTCCAGTAGCACAGATACGCAGTATTTT.

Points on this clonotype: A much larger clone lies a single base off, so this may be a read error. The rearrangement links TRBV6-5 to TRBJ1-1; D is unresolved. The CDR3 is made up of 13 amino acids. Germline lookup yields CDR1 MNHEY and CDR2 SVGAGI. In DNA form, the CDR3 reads TGTGCCAACAGTTACGCGGAGGGATATGAAGCTTTCTTT. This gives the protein CANSYAEGYEAFF.

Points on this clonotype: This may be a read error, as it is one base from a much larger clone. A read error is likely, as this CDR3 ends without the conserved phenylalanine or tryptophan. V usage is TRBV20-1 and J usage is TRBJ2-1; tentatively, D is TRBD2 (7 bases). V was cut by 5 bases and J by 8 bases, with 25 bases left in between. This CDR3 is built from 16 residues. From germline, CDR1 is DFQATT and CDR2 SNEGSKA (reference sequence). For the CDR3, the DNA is TGCAGTGCTCCCCCCGGGGGGCGATCACTTAGGGATGAGCAGTTCATC. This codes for CSAPPGGRSLRDEQFI.

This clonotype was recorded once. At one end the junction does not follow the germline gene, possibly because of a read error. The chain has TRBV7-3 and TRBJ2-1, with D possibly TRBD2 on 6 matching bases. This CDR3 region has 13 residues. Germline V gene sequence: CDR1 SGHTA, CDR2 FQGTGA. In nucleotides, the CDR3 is TGTGCCAGCAACTTAGGACTAAACAATGAGCAGTTCTTC. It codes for CASNLGLNNEQFF. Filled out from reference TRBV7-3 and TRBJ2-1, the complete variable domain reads GAGVSQTPSNKVTEKGKYVELRCDPISGHTALYWYRQSLGQGPEFLIYFQGTGAADDSGLPNDRFFAVRPEGSVSTLKIQRTERGDSAVYLCASNLGLNNEQFFGPGTRLTVL.

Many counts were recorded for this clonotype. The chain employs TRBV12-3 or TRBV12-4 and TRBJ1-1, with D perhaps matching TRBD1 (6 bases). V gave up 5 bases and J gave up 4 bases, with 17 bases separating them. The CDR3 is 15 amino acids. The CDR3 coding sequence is TGTGCCAGCAGTCCAAACAGGGCCCGAGGCACTGAAGCTTTCTTT. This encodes CASSPNRARGTEAFF.

CDR3 amino acids: CASSQDERRLTYEQYF. CDR3 sequence (DNA): TGCGCCAGCAGCCAAGATGAGAGAAGGCTGACCTACGAGCAGTACTTC. The V and J genes are TRBV4-1 and TRBJ2-7; no clear D gene. This CDR3 region has 16 residues. CDR1 MGHRA and CDR2 YSYEKL come from the germline V gene. V was shortened by 0 bases and J by 2 bases, with 14 bases between the two germline ends.

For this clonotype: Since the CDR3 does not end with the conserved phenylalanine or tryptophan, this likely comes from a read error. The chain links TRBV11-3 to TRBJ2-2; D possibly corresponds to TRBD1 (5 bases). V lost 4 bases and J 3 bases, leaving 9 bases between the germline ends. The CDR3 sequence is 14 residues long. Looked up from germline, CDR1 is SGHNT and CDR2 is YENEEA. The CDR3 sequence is CASSSGMDTGELFY. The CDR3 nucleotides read TGTGCCAGCAGCTCAGGGATGGACACCGGGGAGCTGTTTTAT.

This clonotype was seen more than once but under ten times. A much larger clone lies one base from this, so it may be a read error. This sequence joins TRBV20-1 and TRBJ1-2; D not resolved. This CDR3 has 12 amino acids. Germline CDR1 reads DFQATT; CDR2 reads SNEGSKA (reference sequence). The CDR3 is CGAVRVRGGYTF. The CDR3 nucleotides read TGCGGTGCTGTAAGGGTTAGAGGTGGCTACACCTTC.